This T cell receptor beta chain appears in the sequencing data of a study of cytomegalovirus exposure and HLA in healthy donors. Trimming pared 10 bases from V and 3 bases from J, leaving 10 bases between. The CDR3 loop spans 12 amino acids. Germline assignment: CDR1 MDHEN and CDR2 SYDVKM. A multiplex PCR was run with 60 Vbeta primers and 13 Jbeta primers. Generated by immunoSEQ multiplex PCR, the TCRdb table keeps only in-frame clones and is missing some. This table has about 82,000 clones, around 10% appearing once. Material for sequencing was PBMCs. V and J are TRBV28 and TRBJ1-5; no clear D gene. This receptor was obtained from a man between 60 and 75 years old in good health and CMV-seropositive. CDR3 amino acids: CATFPPNQPQHF. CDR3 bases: TGTGCCACCTTTCCCCCCAATCAGCCCCAGCATTTT.